The 30 T cell receptor beta chains below all came from one sample that was sequenced in a study of coeliac disease. Generated by immunoSEQ multiplex PCR, the TCRdb table keeps only in-frame clones and is missing some. The data contain some 6,200 clones, around 70% of them singletons. The sequenced sample consisted of lymphocytes from the gut lamina propria. All receptors derive from a man aged 65 to 79 with active celiac disease.

V gene TRBV2 combines with J gene TRBJ2-1; 8 positions match TRBD1. CDR1 and CDR2 from the germline V gene are SNHLY and FYNNEI. Unmatched junction bases numbered 10, after V lost 6 bases and J lost 0 bases. The CDR3 consists of 17 residues. The CDR3 reads CASRAGGAGSSYNEQFF. In DNA, the CDR3 is TGTGCCAGCAGGGCAGGGGGCGCCGGGAGCTCCTACAATGAGCAGTTCTTC.

A few counts support this clone. This sequence joins TRBV19 and TRBJ2-7; 11 nucleotides line up with TRBD2. Per germline, CDR1 LNHDA and CDR2 SQIVND (reference sequence). V shed 5 bases and J 3 bases; nucleotides not matched to a gene: 18. This CDR3 has 19 amino acids. CDR3 sequence (DNA): TGTGCCAGTAGTGTCTCCGGGACACCCGGGACTAGCGGCTACTACGAGCAGTACTTC. Encoded protein: CASSVSGTPGTSGYYEQYF.

This clone appeared a few times. This chain links TRBV6-4 with TRBJ2-1, with D possibly matching TRBD1 (6 bases). V lost 3 bases and J lost 9, with 15 bases in between. The length of the CDR3 is 14 residues. Germline values: CDR1 MRHNA, CDR2 SNTAGT. The CDR3 nucleotides are TGTGCCAGCAGTGAGTTAGGGGGTATCAGTGAGCAGTTCTTC. This gives the protein CASSELGGISEQFF.

The chain has TRBV6-5 and TRBJ1-1; D perhaps matches TRBD1 (6 bases). The CDR3 is made up of 14 amino acids. Trimming cost V 7 bases and J 7 bases, with 19 bases left between them. Germline CDR1 reads MNHEY; CDR2 reads SVGAGI. CDR3: CASTPGGGRGEAFF. The CDR3 DNA is TGTGCCAGCACCCCGGGTGGGGGCAGGGGTGAAGCTTTCTTT.

The rearrangement joins TRBV7-3 to TRBJ2-1; 7 nucleotides align to TRBD2. The CDR3 is 17 amino acids. The J segment lost 0 bases and the V segment lost 2 bases, leaving 7 bases of the junction unmatched. Germline assignment: CDR1 SGHTA and CDR2 FQGTGA. The CDR3 DNA is TGTGCCAGCAGCTTATCCCTAGCGGAGAGCTCCTACAATGAGCAGTTCTTC. This translates into CASSLSLAESSYNEQFF. Full variable domain (missing parts from reference TRBV7-3 and TRBJ2-1): GAGVSQTPSNKVTEKGKYVELRCDPISGHTALYWYRQSLGQGPEFLIYFQGTGAADDSGLPNDRFFAVRPEGSVSTLKIQRTERGDSAVYLCASSLSLAESSYNEQFFGPGTRLTVL.

The gene calls are TRBV4-3 and TRBJ2-1; TRBD1 agrees at 12 bases. The CDR3 has 18 amino acids. CDR1 LGHNA and CDR2 YSLEER come from the germline V gene. V was pared by 0 bases and J by 4 bases, with 7 bases of the junction left unmatched. This chain's CDR3 is CASSQDPTGQGAYNEQFF. DNA for the CDR3: TGCGCCAGCAGCCAAGACCCGACGGGACAGGGGGCTTACAATGAGCAGTTCTTC.

This clone was observed a single time. The chain has TRBV10-3 and TRBJ2-5; 8 positions match TRBD2. CDR3 length: 15 amino acids. The trim removed 4 bases at V and 2 bases at J, leaving 6 bases unmatched. Germline loops: CDR1 ENHRY, CDR2 SYGVKD. This chain's CDR3 is CAISGPTSGQETQYF. Here the CDR3 DNA reads TGTGCCATCAGTGGACCCACTAGCGGACAAGAGACCCAGTACTTC.

V usage is TRBV5-4 and J usage is TRBJ2-1, with 8 positions matching TRBD2. Germline CDR1 SGHNT, CDR2 YYREEE (reference sequence). There are 15 residues in the CDR3. J lost 8 bases, V lost 2 bases, and 9 bases had no gene match. The CDR3: CASSFVTAGDHEQFF. The CDR3 DNA reads TGTGCCAGCAGCTTTGTTACAGCGGGAGACCATGAGCAGTTCTTC.

The chain links TRBV4-3 to TRBJ2-1; 8 bases agree with TRBD2. This CDR3 comprises 17 residues. Losses at the gene ends were 0 bases for V and 2 bases for J; bases not matched to a gene: 6. Germline assignment: CDR1 LGHNA and CDR2 YSLEER. The CDR3 DNA sequence: TGCGCCAGCAGCCAAGATTTGGCGGGGGGTGCCTACAATGAGCAGTTCTTC. The encoded protein is CASSQDLAGGAYNEQFF.

V is TRBV5-8 and J is TRBJ2-5, with D possibly TRBD2 on 6 matching bases. This CDR3 comprises 16 residues. CDR1 and CDR2 (germline): SGHTS, YDEGEE. Trimming left V 2 bases short and J 5 bases short, with 19 bases between. CDR3 sequence (DNA): TGTGCCAGCAGCTTAGGGAGGATTTCAGGGCGGGAGACCCAGTACTTC. As protein: CASSLGRISGRETQYF.

V usage is TRBV30 and J usage is TRBJ2-1; 12 bases fit TRBD2. V shed 0 bases and J 8 bases; nucleotides not matched to a gene: 5. The CDR3 loop spans 15 amino acids. CDR1 and CDR2 from the germline V gene are GTSNPN and SVGIG (reference sequence). CDR3 sequence (DNA): TGTGCCTGGAGTGTAGGGACTAGCGGGCGGGATGAGCAGTTCTTC. Protein: CAWSVGTSGRDEQFF.

J is TRBJ1-2 and V is TRBV11-2, with D possibly being TRBD1 (5 bases). The CDR3 loop spans 14 amino acids. The germline V gene has CDR1 SGHAT and CDR2 FQNNGV. V dropped 4 bases and J dropped 5 bases, with 14 bases sitting between them. The CDR3 sequence is CASSSVGGGYGYTF. The CDR3 nucleotides are TGTGCCAGCAGCTCCGTTGGGGGGGGGTATGGCTACACCTTC.

The V and J genes are TRBV6-4 and TRBJ2-3, with 10 positions matching TRBD2. From germline, CDR1 is MRHNA and CDR2 SNTAGT. V was clipped by 0 bases and J by 0 bases; unmatched bases: 3. The CDR3 has 17 residues. The chain's CDR3 is CASSDSDSGGSTDTQYF. The CDR3 coding sequence is TGTGCCAGCAGTGACTCCGATAGCGGGGGGAGCACAGATACGCAGTATTTT.

The chain links TRBV9 to TRBJ2-7, with 10 positions matching TRBD1. From germline, CDR1 is SGDLS and CDR2 YYNGEE. The CDR3 is 15 amino acids. Trimming took 0 bases from V and 4 from J; bases not matched to a gene: 4. CDR3 in amino acids: CASSVGGTGEYEQYF. CDR3 coding DNA: TGTGCCAGCAGCGTAGGGGGGACAGGGGAATACGAGCAGTACTTC.

The genes are TRBV28 and TRBJ2-1; D possibly corresponds to TRBD2 (6 bases). Germline assignment: CDR1 MDHEN and CDR2 SYDVKM. Between the trimmed V and J ends, which lost 7 bases and 4 bases, there was a span of 14 bases. The CDR3 totals 14 residues. The CDR3 protein is CASTSGGNYNEQFF. The CDR3 DNA reads TGTGCCAGCACCTCGGGCGGGAATTACAATGAGCAGTTCTTC.

The chain uses TRBV19 and TRBJ1-2; possible D gene TRBD1, 5 bases. This CDR3 is 15 amino acids long. CDR1 and CDR2 (germline): LNHDA, SQIVND (reference sequence). V lost 8 bases and J 7 bases, leaving 23 bases between the germline ends. CDR3 in amino acids: CASQVRGAGKSGYTF. DNA for the CDR3: TGTGCCAGTCAAGTGAGGGGCGCGGGAAAGTCTGGCTACACCTTC.

The chain links TRBV19 to TRBJ2-7; 8 nucleotides line up with TRBD2. The CDR3 sequence is 15 residues long. The V gene's germline CDR1 is LNHDA and CDR2 SQIVND (reference sequence). The V and J ends lost 5 bases and 3 bases, in that order; junction bases with no gene match: 9. CDR3 amino acids: CASSSSGTRVYEQYF. The CDR3 DNA follows: TGTGCCAGTAGTTCTTCCGGGACTAGGGTCTACGAGCAGTACTTC.

The chain combines TRBV4-1 with TRBJ2-3; 15 bases map to TRBD2. This CDR3 is built from 17 residues. Germline CDR1 is MGHRA and CDR2 is YSYEKL. Trimming cost V 1 base and J 5 bases; bases outside gene matches: 4. The CDR3 is CASSQGGLAGGQDTQYF. The CDR3 DNA is TGCGCCAGCAGCCAAGGTGGACTAGCGGGGGGGCAAGATACGCAGTATTTT.

The chain employs TRBV19 and TRBJ2-3, with 11 nucleotides matching TRBD1. Germline loops: CDR1 LNHDA, CDR2 SQIVND (reference sequence). The CDR3 length is 13 residues. V was pared by 7 bases and J by 5 bases, with 2 bases of the junction left unmatched. As DNA, the CDR3 is TGTGCCAGTATGGGACAGGGGGTAGATACGCAGTATTTT. This gives the protein CASMGQGVDTQYF.

This clone appeared a few times. The V call is TRBV4-3, the J call TRBJ2-1; D not resolved. The CDR3 loop spans 18 amino acids. V lost 0 bases to trimming and J lost 2 bases, with 17 bases between them. CDR1 and CDR2 from the germline V gene are LGHNA and YSLEER. The CDR3 DNA sequence: TGCGCCAGCAGCCAAGAATCCTTTGGGCAGATTCCCTACAATGAGCAGTTCTTC. The encoded protein is CASSQESFGQIPYNEQFF.

This clone was observed a handful of times. The chain is built from TRBV19 and TRBJ2-7; D is undetermined. CDR3 length equals 14 residues. Germline V gene data show CDR1 as LNHDA and CDR2 as SQIVND (reference sequence). V was trimmed by 4 bases and J by 0 bases, leaving 10 bases between them. CDR3 loop: CASSTPGNSYEQYF. CDR3 DNA: TGTGCCAGTAGTACCCCAGGTAACTCCTACGAGCAGTACTTC.

V is TRBV4-1 and J is TRBJ2-3, with 7 bases lining up with TRBD2. Trimming at V came to 0 bases and at J to 1 base, leaving 4 bases not matched to a gene. Germline V gives CDR1 MGHRA, CDR2 YSYEKL. The CDR3 is 16 amino acids. This CDR3 is CASSQDFRGGTDTQYF. CDR3 bases: TGCGCCAGCAGCCAAGATTTTCGGGGGGGCACAGATACGCAGTATTTT.

V is TRBV19 and J is TRBJ2-3, with TRBD2 matching over 7 bases. The trim removed 6 bases at V and 1 base at J, leaving 4 bases unmatched. CDR3 length: 14 amino acids. Germline CDR1 reads LNHDA; CDR2 reads SQIVND (reference sequence). CDR3 residues: CASSLGGGTDTQYF. CDR3 nucleotides: TGTGCCAGTAGCTTGGGGGGGGGCACAGATACGCAGTATTTT.

The count of this clone is one. Here the CDR3 DNA reads TGTGCCAGCAGCTTAGCCCTAGCGGGAGTTTTGTACAATGAGCAGTTCTTC. As protein: CASSLALAGVLYNEQFF. The J gene is TRBJ2-1, the V gene TRBV11-1; TRBD2 agrees at 10 bases. Germline V gene sequence: CDR1 SGHAT, CDR2 FQDESV (reference sequence). The CDR3 contains 17 residues. With 0 bases clipped from V and 4 bases from J, the junction kept 6 bases outside the gene matches.

J is TRBJ2-7 and V is TRBV5-1; TRBD1 might be the D (8 bases). This CDR3 comprises 16 residues. Trimming left V 4 bases short and J 2 bases short, with 19 bases between. Germline CDR1 is SGHRS and CDR2 is YFSETQ. The CDR3 reads CASSAGDRIATYEQYF. As DNA, the CDR3 is TGCGCCAGCAGCGCGGGGGACAGGATAGCTACCTACGAGCAGTACTTC. The whole variable domain, filled in from reference TRBV5-1 and TRBJ2-7, reads KAGVTQTPRYLIKTRGQQVTLSCSPISGHRSVSWYQQTPGQGLQFLFEYFSETQRNKGNFPGRFSGRQFSNSRSEMNVSTLELGDSALYLCASSAGDRIATYEQYFGPGTRLTVT.

This chain links TRBV5-1 with TRBJ2-3, with 8 positions matching TRBD2. With V trimmed by 5 bases and J by 5 bases, 7 bases remained unmatched. Germline V lookup: CDR1 SGHRS, CDR2 YFSETQ. This CDR3 region has 14 residues. CDR3 bases: TGCGCCAGCAGATTCGGACTAGCTGGAGATACGCAGTATTTT. Translating gives CASRFGLAGDTQYF.

This chain links TRBV7-8 with TRBJ1-1; D call uncertain. The germline V and J ends were trimmed by 5 bases and 6 bases, with 10 bases remaining between them. Germline-derived CDR1 and CDR2 are SGHVS and FQNEAQ. This CDR3 is 12 amino acids long. The CDR3 region has the DNA TGTGCCAGCAGCGACGAAAGCGCTGAAGCTTTCTTT. Amino acids: CASSDESAEAFF.

The rearrangement uses TRBV5-1 and TRBJ2-2; TRBD2 agrees at 11 bases. V lost 2 bases, J lost 3 bases, and 12 bases stayed unmatched. Germline V gene lookup returns CDR1 SGHRS and CDR2 YFSETQ. This CDR3 is 19 amino acids long. CDR3 amino acids: CASSFLILAGGVDTGELFF. Written as DNA, the CDR3 is TGCGCCAGCAGCTTCCTTATCCTAGCGGGGGGCGTCGACACCGGGGAGCTGTTTTTT. Together with reference TRBV5-1 and TRBJ2-2, the CDR3 gives the full variable domain: KAGVTQTPRYLIKTRGQQVTLSCSPISGHRSVSWYQQTPGQGLQFLFEYFSETQRNKGNFPGRFSGRQFSNSRSEMNVSTLELGDSALYLCASSFLILAGGVDTGELFFGEGSRLTVL.

This clone was seen only a few times. The chain recombines TRBV28 with TRBJ2-3, with no clear D. Trimming pared 3 bases from V and 2 bases from J, leaving 9 bases between. This CDR3 is 14 amino acids long. Germline V lookup: CDR1 MDHEN, CDR2 SYDVKM. This CDR3 reads CASSFPPHTDTQYF. Written as DNA, the CDR3 is TGTGCCAGCAGTTTTCCCCCCCACACAGATACGCAGTATTTT. The complete variable domain, with remaining parts taken from reference TRBV28 and TRBJ2-3, reads DVKVTQSSRYLVKRTGEKVFLECVQDMDHENMFWYRQDPGLGLRLIYFSYDVKMKEKGDIPEGYSVSREKKERFSLILESASTNQTSMYLCASSFPPHTDTQYFGPGTRLTVL.

This clone has more than one count but fewer than ten. The V call is TRBV12-2, the J call TRBJ2-7; the table assigns TRBD2, which was not confirmed against the DNA. TRBV12-2 is annotated as a pseudogene. This CDR3 is built from 15 residues. The CDR3 bases are TGTGCAAGTCGCTTAGAGAGCGGGGGAGACTACGAGCAGTACTTC. It yields the protein CASRLESGGDYEQYF.